The clone carrying this T cell receptor (beta chain) was seen a few times. These data originate in a study of OX40 agonist ivuxolimab in advanced cancers. Study-level information: Ivuxolimab, which patients received intravenously every 2 weeks, was dosed at 0.01 to 10 mg/kg.

The investigators sampled blood at baseline, at cycle 4 day 1, and at cycle 7 day 1. Assay used: immunoSEQ multiplex PCR; TCRdb lists only in-frame clones, some missing. The table has tens of thousands of clones, over 70% seen once. The length of the CDR3 is 14 residues. The germline gives CDR1 LNHDA, CDR2 SQIVND (reference sequence). V shed 5 bases, J shed 10 bases, and the junction held 7 bases outside the gene matches. Here the sequenced sample was CD4+ or CD8+ T cells sorted from blood, taken in a trial of the OX40 agonist ivuxolimab. The genes are TRBV19 and TRBJ1-6; the match to TRBD1 covers 8 bases. The sequence was collected from an adult with an advanced solid tumor such as melanoma, head and neck, liver or kidney cancer. CDR3 loop: CASSRAGGGSPLHF. The CDR3 DNA reads as TGTGCCAGTAGTCGCGCAGGGGGCGGCTCACCCCTCCACTTT.